These T cell receptor beta chains were read from a single sample in a study of shared clonotypes between healthy human individuals. Assay used: immunoSEQ multiplex PCR; TCRdb lists only in-frame clones, some missing. The repertoire has about 2,500,000 clones, roughly 92% of them found once; the top ten carry over 0.12%. Sequenced input: naive CD4+ T cells sorted from blood. The origin of the receptors is a young man in good health. Each CDR3 is given with its conserved first and last residue. Fields, in order: D gene, V gene, clone size, J gene, CDR3 DNA, CDR3 protein. A D gene is named only where the DNA matches it firmly. Expanded clones get a size class; other rows say once, few or many, or leave the size out.

NA	TRBV4-2	NA	TRBJ2-3	TGTGCCAGCAGCCGGACCCCTAGCGTATTTAGCACAGATACGCAGTATTTT	CASSRTPSVFSTDTQYF
NA	TRBV25-1	NA	TRBJ2-7	TGTGCCAGCAGTATGCACTGGAAGAGCTCCTACGAGCAGTACTTC	CASSMHWKSSYEQYF
TRBD2	TRBV2	NA	TRBJ2-1	TGTGCCAGCAGTGGAGGACTAGCGGGCCTCAATGAGCAGTTCTTC	CASSGGLAGLNEQFF
NA	TRBV7-2	NA	TRBJ2-1	TGTGCCAGCAGCCCCCAGCGGTACTACAATGAGCAGTTCTTC	CASSPQRYYNEQFF
TRBD1	TRBV2	NA	TRBJ2-7	TGTGCCAGCAGTGAGGGACAGAGCTCCTACGAGCAGTACTTC	CASSEGQSSYEQYF
NA	TRBV28	NA	TRBJ1-1	TGTGCCAGCAGTTTTCGGGTTAGGACTGAAGCTTTCTTT	CASSFRVRTEAFF
TRBD2	TRBV6-5	NA	TRBJ2-3	TGTGCCAGCAGTAGGGGACTAGGGGGGGATACGCAGTATTTT	CASSRGLGGDTQYF
NA	TRBV4-3	NA	TRBJ1-6	TGCGCCAGCAGCCAGGCGAGAGGGGTAAACTCACCCCTCCACTTT	CASSQARGVNSPLHF
TRBD1	TRBV10-3	NA	TRBJ2-2	TGTGCCATCAGTGTCGGGACAGCCCAAACCGGGGAGCTGTTTTTT	CAISVGTAQTGELFF
TRBD2	TRBV11-2	NA	TRBJ2-5	TGTGCCAGCAGCCTTGGACTAGCGGGGAGAGAGACCCAGTACTTC	CASSLGLAGRETQYF
TRBD1	TRBV30	once	TRBJ1-2	TGTGCCTGGAGTGTATCTGGACAGGGCCCCTATGGCTACACCTTC	CAWSVSGQGPYGYTF
NA	TRBV4-1	NA	TRBJ2-2	TGCGCCAGCAGCCAAGAGTTCGGGGAGCTGTTTTTT	CASSQEFGELFF
NA	TRBV6-5	NA	TRBJ2-3	TGTGCCAGCAGTTACTCCGCCATGAGCACAGATACGCAGTATTTT	CASSYSAMSTDTQYF
TRBD2	TRBV5-1	NA	TRBJ2-1	TGCGCCAGCCTGGGGACTAGCGGGGGCTACAATGAGCAGTTCTTC	CASLGTSGGYNEQFF
NA	TRBV2	NA	TRBJ2-1	TGTGCCAGCAGAGGGAGGCCCAGCTCCTACAATGAGCAGTTCTTC	CASRGRPSSYNEQFF
TRBD2	TRBV7-9	NA	TRBJ2-3	TGTGCCAGCAGCCGGGTACTAGCGGACACAGATACGCAGTATTTT	CASSRVLADTDTQYF
TRBD2	TRBV11-2	NA	TRBJ2-4	TGTGCCAGCAGCGTATCAAGCGGGAGGGACATTCAGTACTTC	CASSVSSGRDIQYF
NA	TRBV7-2	NA	TRBJ2-7	TGTGCCAGCAGATATTCCCCCATCCAGGGCGAGGAGCAGTACTTC	CASRYSPIQGEEQYF
TRBD1	TRBV7-2	NA	TRBJ1-5	TGTGCCAGCAGTCCTGACAGGGGCAATCAGCCCCAGCATTTT	CASSPDRGNQPQHF
NA	TRBV2	once	TRBJ2-7	TGTGCCAGCAGTGATTGGACCAACTACGAGCAGTACTTC	CASSDWTNYEQYF
NA	TRBV2	NA	TRBJ1-1	TGTGCCAGCAGTGACGGCACTGAAGCTTTCTTT	CASSDGTEAFF
TRBD2	TRBV7-3	NA	TRBJ2-1	TGTGCCAGCAGCTTAACGAGGGAGGGCGGTGAGCAGTTCTTC	CASSLTREGGEQFF
NA	TRBV28	once	TRBJ2-7	TGTGCCAGCAGTTCCTCTGTCGAGCAGTACTTC	CASSSSVEQYF
NA	TRBV6-5	NA	TRBJ1-2	TGTGCCAGCAGTTACGGAACAGGTAGCAACTACTATGGCTACACCTTC	CASSYGTGSNYYGYTF
NA	TRBV6-1	NA	TRBJ2-5	TGTGCCAGCAGTGTGGTGTCGGGTACGCAGACCCAGTACTTC	CASSVVSGTQTQYF
NA	TRBV7-7	NA	TRBJ2-5	TGTGCTAGCAGCAGAAGACAGGTGTCCGAGACCCAGTACTTC	CASSRRQVSETQYF
NA	TRBV30	NA	TRBJ1-3	TGTGCCCGGGGCTCTGGAAACACCATATATTTT	CARGSGNTIYF
NA	TRBV5-6	NA	TRBJ1-1	TGTGCCAGCAGCATAGACACCTTGACTTGGAACACTGAAGCTTTCTTT	CASSIDTLTWNTEAFF
NA	TRBV7-2	NA	TRBJ2-7	TGTGCCAGCAGCACCCGGGACTGGCCAAGCTTCTCCTACGAGCAGTACTTC	CASSTRDWPSFSYEQYF
NA	TRBV30	NA	TRBJ1-1	TGTGCCTGGAGTAGGTTGAGCACTGAAGCTTTCTTT	CAWSRLSTEAFF
NA	TRBV6-6	NA	TRBJ2-7	TGTGCCAGCACAGCGACAATTTACGAGCAGTACTTC	CASTATIYEQYF
TRBD2	TRBV5-1	NA	TRBJ2-7	TGCGCCAGCAGTTCCAGCGGGGGAAGCTCCTACGAGCAGTACTTC	CASSSSGGSSYEQYF
NA	TRBV11-3	NA	TRBJ2-7	TGTGCCAGTGAGACAGAGGTCGGATTC	CASETEVGF
NA	TRBV29-1	few	TRBJ1-1	TGCAGCGTTGAGGTTCAAAACGCTGAAGCTTTCTTT	CSVEVQNAEAFF
NA	TRBV12-5	NA	TRBJ1-5	TGTGCTAGTGGTTTGGTACCGGCTAGCAATCAGCCCCAGCATTTT	CASGLVPASNQPQHF
NA	TRBV11-2	NA	TRBJ1-2	TGTGCCAGCAGCTTAGATGCGCAGTCCGGTCCACTTGGCTACACCTTC	CASSLDAQSGPLGYTF
TRBD2	TRBV15	NA	TRBJ2-1	TGTGCCACCAGCAGAGGGCTAGCGGGGTACAATGAGCAGTTCTTC	CATSRGLAGYNEQFF
NA	TRBV19	NA	TRBJ2-7	TGTGCCAGTAGCCCCCTTTTAGGCGGGTCCTACGAGCAGTACTTC	CASSPLLGGSYEQYF
NA	TRBV30	NA	TRBJ1-3	TGTGCCTGGAGTGGAGTATCAGGGGCTGGAAACACCATATATTTT	CAWSGVSGAGNTIYF
NA	TRBV29-1	few	TRBJ1-3	TGCAGCGTTGCAGTCTCTGGAAACACCATATATTTT	CSVAVSGNTIYF
TRBD2	TRBV19	NA	TRBJ2-3	TGTGCCAGTAGCTCACTAGCGGGCATCAGCACAGATACGCAGTATTTT	CASSSLAGISTDTQYF
NA	TRBV30	NA	TRBJ2-7	TGTGCCTGGAGCGGGACACCCTCCTACGAGCAGTACTTC	CAWSGTPSYEQYF
TRBD2	TRBV27	NA	TRBJ2-7	TGTGCCAGCAGTTTATTGGGAGGGAACTCCTACGAGCAGTACTTC	CASSLLGGNSYEQYF
NA	TRBV6-6	once	TRBJ1-5	TGTGCCAGCAGTTTGGGGGGCCTCCGGCCCCAGCATTTT	CASSLGGLRPQHF